The clone carrying this TCR beta chain was observed a handful of times. Regulatory T cells were sorted from blood as CD4+ CD25-high CD127-low cells. The germline gives CDR1 KGHSH, CDR2 LQKENI. The CDR3 has 15 residues. With 3 bases removed from V and 10 bases from J, the gap between germline ends came to 16 bases. Produced via immunoSEQ multiplex PCR; TCRdb's table is partial and in-frame only. This table holds around 10,000 clones, 80% to 90% found once. The data stem from a study of regulatory and conventional T cells in RAG deficiency. This sample was shared with a second study, whose subject was regulatory T cells. This second study says: The PCR used 52 TRBV and 13 TRBJ primers.

V and J are TRBV18 and TRBJ1-6; TRBD1 is a possible D gene (6 bases). The sequence was collected from a human donor in good health. The specimen was Tregs sorted from blood. The CDR3 here is CASSPSQGQGSPLHF. DNA for the CDR3: TGTGCCAGCTCACCCTCACAGGGCCAGGGATCACCCCTCCACTTT.